A selection of T cell receptor beta chains follows, all from one sample in a study of T-cell memory formation after mild COVID-19. TCRdb itself ran the 5' RACE reads through MiXCR, one entry per CDR3 protein. In the table there are 140,000 to 150,000 distinct CDR3 sequences, around 5.8% of which are singletons. Sequencing input: PBMCs or a T cell subset sorted from them (not recorded which). The receptors here all came from an adult woman who had mild COVID-19 (a few samples of this study predate the infection). Cell type and time point are not known. Both conserved end residues are part of each CDR3. The D gene is left open where the match is weak. Rows give clone size only sometimes, using once, few, many, or a class for an expanded clone.

>TRBJ2-1|many|TRBV12-3/TRBV12-4|TRBD2
CASRTSGRGSEQFF
TGTGCCAGCAGGACTAGCGGGAGGGGCAGTGAGCAGTTCTTC
>TRBJ2-3|once|TRBV7-3|-
CASGQTTDTQYF
TGTGCCAGCGGCCAAACCACAGATACGCAGTATTTT
>TRBJ2-7|many|TRBV24-1|-
CATSDGYEQYF
TGTGCCACCAGTGATGGTTACGAGCAGTACTTC
>TRBJ2-7|few|TRBV4-3|-
CASSQGLPDYEQYF
TGCGCCAGCAGCCAAGGGCTGCCGGACTACGAGCAGTACTTC
>TRBJ2-5|-|TRBV6-5|TRBD1
CASSYAGTGKETQYF
TGTGCCAGCAGTTACGCCGGGACAGGGAAAGAGACCCAGTACTTC
>TRBJ2-2|-|TRBV5-1|TRBD1
CASKQGSNTGELFF
TGCGCCAGTAAACAGGGGTCGAACACCGGGGAGCTGTTTTTT
>TRBJ1-1|many|TRBV6-5|-
CASAGPLGEAFF
TGTGCCAGTGCTGGGCCCTTGGGTGAAGCTTTCTTT
>TRBJ2-1|many|TRBV7-2|-
CASSLVRGVGPYNEQFF
TGTGCCAGCAGCTTAGTTAGGGGCGTGGGGCCCTACAATGAGCAGTTCTTC
>TRBJ2-1|-|TRBV27|-
CASRGTGEQFF
TGTGCCAGCAGGGGGACGGGTGAGCAGTTCTTC
>TRBJ2-5|few|TRBV3-1|-
CASSLGPSGETQYF
TGTGCCAGCAGCCTGGGCCCGTCCGGTGAGACCCAGTACTTC
>TRBJ2-2|many|TRBV4-2|-
CASSQDWLAVAGELFF
TGTGCCAGCAGCCAAGATTGGCTCGCCGTGGCCGGGGAGCTGTTTTTT